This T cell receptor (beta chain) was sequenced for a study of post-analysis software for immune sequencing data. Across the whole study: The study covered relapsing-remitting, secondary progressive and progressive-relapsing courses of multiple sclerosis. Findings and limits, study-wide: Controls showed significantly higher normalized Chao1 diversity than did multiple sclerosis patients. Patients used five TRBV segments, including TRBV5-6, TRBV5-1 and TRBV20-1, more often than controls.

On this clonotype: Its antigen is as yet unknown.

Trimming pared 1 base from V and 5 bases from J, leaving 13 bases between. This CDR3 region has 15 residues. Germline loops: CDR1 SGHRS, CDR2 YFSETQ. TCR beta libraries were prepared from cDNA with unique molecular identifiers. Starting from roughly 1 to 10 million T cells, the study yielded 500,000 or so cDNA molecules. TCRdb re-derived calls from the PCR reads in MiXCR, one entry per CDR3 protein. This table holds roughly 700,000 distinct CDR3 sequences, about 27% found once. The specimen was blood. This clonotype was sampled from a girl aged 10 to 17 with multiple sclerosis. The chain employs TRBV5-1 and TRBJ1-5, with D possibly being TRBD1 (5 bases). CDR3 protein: CASSLLGVRDQPQHF. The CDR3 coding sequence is TGCGCCAGCAGCTTGTTAGGGGTGAGGGATCAGCCCCAGCATTTT.